One sample yielded the 24 T cell receptor beta chains listed below, sequenced in a study of Graves' ophthalmopathy and Graves' hyperthyroidism. RNA transcripts were the source from which TCR beta CDR3 regions were amplified. First-round RT-PCR employed HTBI primers, with a second-round multiplex PCR after it. One entry per CDR3 protein results from TCRdb running MiXCR on the multiplex PCR reads. The sample shows hundreds of thousands of distinct CDR3 sequences, about 20% of them seen only once. Input material: peripheral blood. These receptors came from a woman under 30 with stable Graves' hyperthyroidism. Some clones in this sample may be carry-over from other donors' samples.

The chain links TRBV10-3 to TRBJ1-5; 8 bases match TRBD1. The CDR3 spans 16 residues. Per germline, CDR1 ENHRY and CDR2 SYGVKD. V dropped 0 bases and J dropped 6; count of bases not matched to a gene: 7. The CDR3 region has the DNA TGTGCCATCAGTGAGTCCCCTGGACAGGGAGGTCAGCCCCAGCATTTT. It yields the protein CAISESPGQGGQPQHF.

This clonotype came up once. The CDR3 loop reads CASSFRDRADTQYF. DNA of the CDR3: TGTGCCAGCAGTTTCCGGGACAGGGCAGATACGCAGTATTTT. The V call is TRBV12-3 or TRBV12-4, the J call TRBJ2-3; TRBD1 aligns across 9 bases. The CDR3 length is 14 residues. Unmatched junction bases numbered 2, after V lost 3 bases and J lost 4 bases.

This clonotype was recorded many times. The chain recombines TRBV7-3 with TRBJ2-2; 7 bases agree with TRBD2. The CDR3 extends over 13 amino acids. Trimming removed 5 bases from V and 4 bases from J; junction bases left unmatched: 1. Germline V CDR1 and CDR2: SGHTA, FQGTGA. The CDR3 DNA follows: TGTGCCAGCAGCCCGGGAGGCACCGGGGAGCTGTTTTTT. Its protein is CASSPGGTGELFF.

This clonotype was seen ten or more times. The chain links TRBV6-2 or TRBV6-3 to TRBJ1-1; D possibly corresponds to TRBD1 (5 bases). From germline, CDR1 is MNHEY and CDR2 SVGEGT. This CDR3 is 14 amino acids long. Trimming cost V 7 bases and J 10 bases, with 22 bases left between them. CDR3 nucleotide sequence: TGTGCCAGCACGGTGGGACGTCCCCTGAGGAGAGCTTTCTTT. It is translated as CASTVGRPLRRAFF.

As to this clonotype: A much larger clonotype is one base distant, so this may be a read error. The conserved phenylalanine or tryptophan normally closing the CDR3 is absent here, so this likely arose from a read error. The chain joins TRBV18 to TRBJ1-2; D remains ambiguous. The CDR3 is 12 amino acids. Trimming shortened V by 4 bases and J by 5 bases, and 8 bases separated the two germline ends. CDR1 and CDR2 (germline): KGHSH, LQKENI. This chain's CDR3 is CASSRPNYGYTL. The CDR3 DNA sequence: TGTGCCAGCTCACGCCCCAATTATGGCTACACCCTC.

The chain recombines TRBV10-2 with TRBJ1-1; D is unresolved. The CDR3 sequence is 13 residues long. In germline, CDR1 is WSHSY, CDR2 SAAADI. Trimming took 6 bases from V and 1 from J, leaving 9 bases between them. The CDR3 protein is CASRVDKNTEAFF. The CDR3 bases are TGCGCCAGCAGGGTTGACAAGAACACTGAAGCTTTCTTT.

The V and J genes are TRBV19 and TRBJ2-7, with D tentatively TRBD2 (6 bases). The CDR3 is 12 residues long. V was cut by 8 bases and J by 5 bases, with 13 bases left in between. The germline gives CDR1 LNHDA, CDR2 SQIVND (reference sequence). CDR3 coding DNA: TGTGCCAGTTCGGGACTTAGAGACGAGCAGTACTTC. Translation: CASSGLRDEQYF. The entire variable domain, with the rest obtained from reference TRBV19 and TRBJ2-7, is as follows: DGGITQSPKYLFRKEGQNVTLSCEQNLNHDAMYWYRQDPGQGLRLIYYSQIVNDFQKGDIAEGYSVSREKKESFPLTVTSAQKNPTAFYLCASSGLRDEQYFGPGTRLTVT.

This clonotype was observed many times. CDR3 sequence: CASSYSAGQGNYGYTF. CDR3 nucleotide sequence: TGCGCCAGCAGCTACTCGGCAGGACAGGGGAACTATGGCTACACCTTC. The chain employs TRBV5-1 and TRBJ1-2; TRBD1 aligns across 9 bases. This CDR3 has 16 residues. Germline assignment: CDR1 SGHRS and CDR2 YFSETQ. V shed 3 bases, J shed 2 bases, and the junction held 8 bases outside the gene matches.

In this sample, this clonotype turned up many times. This chain links TRBV12-3 or TRBV12-4 with TRBJ1-5, with D possibly matching TRBD1 (5 bases). This CDR3 region has 16 residues. The V end lost 1 base, the J end lost 4 bases, and 14 bases lay between the germline ends. The DNA of the CDR3 is TGTGCCAGCAGTTTAGACGGCAGGGCGTTAAATCAGCCCCAGCATTTT. It specifies CASSLDGRALNQPQHF.

As for this clonotype: A junction end diverges from the germline sequence, so it may reflect a read error. The rearrangement joins TRBV6-5 to TRBJ2-7, with TRBD1 as a possible D gene (6 bases). This CDR3 has 15 amino acids. Germline CDR1 reads MNHEY; CDR2 reads SVGAGI. CDR3 amino acids: CASSYGGCDPYDQYF. The CDR3 bases are TGTGCCAGCAGTTATGGGGGCTGCGACCCCTACGATCAGTACTTC.

This clonotype occurred many times. This chain links TRBV12-3 or TRBV12-4 with TRBJ1-1; TRBD1 aligns across 8 bases. V lost 6 bases, J lost 2 bases, and 8 bases stayed unmatched. The CDR3 spans 15 residues. This CDR3 reads CASSRSGQVNTEAFF. The CDR3 DNA is TGTGCCAGCAGCCGATCGGGACAGGTAAACACTGAAGCTTTCTTT.

This clonotype was counted at least ten times. The chain has TRBV20-1 and TRBJ2-5; TRBD1 agrees at 8 bases. Germline CDR1 DFQATT, CDR2 SNEGSKA (reference sequence). This CDR3 comprises 14 residues. The J segment lost 3 bases and the V segment lost 1 base, leaving 4 bases of the junction unmatched. CDR3: CSARAETGEETQYF. The CDR3 DNA reads as TGCAGTGCTAGAGCGGAGACAGGGGAAGAGACCCAGTACTTC.

The V gene is TRBV12-3 or TRBV12-4, the J gene TRBJ2-5; a possible D gene is TRBD1 (6 bases). Trimming pared 7 bases from V and 7 bases from J, leaving 25 bases between. CDR3 length: 16 residues. This CDR3 is CASTPGCTGRVWTQYF. For the CDR3, the DNA is TGTGCCAGCACCCCTGGGTGTACAGGGCGGGTGTGGACCCAGTACTTC.

This clonotype was found many times. The CDR3 reads CASSLAGFRDSKETQYF. The CDR3, as DNA: TGTGCCAGCAGCTTAGCGGGTTTTCGGGATTCCAAAGAGACCCAGTACTTC. This chain uses TRBV7-6 with TRBJ2-5, with D possibly TRBD2 on 5 matching bases. Germline assignment: CDR1 SGHVS and CDR2 FNYEAQ. V shed 0 bases and J shed 3 bases, with 17 bases lying between them. The CDR3 sequence is 17 residues long.

The chain uses TRBV28 and TRBJ2-5, with 10 bases aligning to TRBD1. The germline V gene has CDR1 MDHEN and CDR2 SYDVKM. V gave up 1 base and J gave up 1 base; unmatched junction bases: 9. This CDR3 has 18 residues. The CDR3 bases are TGTGCCAGCAGTTTATTTTCCGGGACAGGGGACTTCCAAGAGACCCAGTACTTC. Protein: CASSLFSGTGDFQETQYF.

Only a few counts were recorded for this clonotype. The CDR3 spells CASSPLNLGYGYTF. CDR3 bases: TGTGCCAGCAGCCCCCTGAACCTTGGCTATGGCTACACCTTC. The chain couples TRBV5-5 to TRBJ1-2, with D unclear. CDR3 length equals 14 residues. Germline values: CDR1 SGHKS, CDR2 YYEKEE (reference sequence). Deletions cut 4 bases from V and 4 bases from J, with 14 bases between.

CDR3 in DNA: TGCGCCAGCAGCTTAATCGGACCTAGGGGGACTGAAGCTTTCTTT. Translated: CASSLIGPRGTEAFF. The chain couples TRBV5-1 to TRBJ1-1, with D tentatively TRBD1 (6 bases). This CDR3 comprises 15 residues. The germline V and J ends were trimmed by 2 bases and 5 bases, with 16 bases remaining between them. Germline V gene lookup returns CDR1 SGHRS and CDR2 YFSETQ.

This clonotype was detected many times. The gene calls are TRBV12-3 or TRBV12-4 and TRBJ2-7, with D possibly being TRBD2 (6 bases). CDR3 size: 16 residues. V lost 8 bases, J lost 3 bases, and 23 bases lay in between. In nucleotides, the CDR3 is TGTGCCAGCGGACGTACCGGGGGACCCACCGGCTACGAGCAGTACTTC. This sequence encodes CASGRTGGPTGYEQYF.

There are many counts of this clonotype. The rearrangement links TRBV7-6 to TRBJ2-7, with 9 bases identical to TRBD1. CDR3 length: 14 residues. Germline CDR1 reads SGHVS; CDR2 reads FNYEAQ. V was pared by 5 bases and J by 3 bases, with 5 bases of the junction left unmatched. CDR3 bases: TGTGCCAGCAGCCGACAGGGGGGAAGCTACGAGCAGTACTTC. Amino acid sequence: CASSRQGGSYEQYF.

This clonotype was seen repeatedly, ten times or more. The V and J genes are TRBV11-2 and TRBJ1-5; 7 bases are shared with TRBD1. V lost 5 bases, J lost 9 bases, and 10 bases stayed unmatched. Germline V gene sequence: CDR1 SGHAT, CDR2 FQNNGV. CDR3 length equals 14 residues. CDR3 nucleotide sequence: TGTGCCAGCAGCCCTGGGACAGTCTCCTCGCCCCAGCATTTT. It translates to CASSPGTVSSPQHF.

This clonotype was detected ten times or more. The V call is TRBV6-1, the J call TRBJ1-1, with D tentatively TRBD1 (5 bases). Germline-derived CDR1 and CDR2 are MNHNS and SASEGT. The CDR3 has 11 amino acids. Trimming removed 7 bases from V and 10 bases from J, with 13 bases in between. CDR3 in DNA: TGTGCCAGCACTCAGGGTGCGGGAGCTTTCTTT. This gives the protein CASTQGAGAFF.

The genes are TRBV5-1 and TRBJ2-7; 7 nucleotides agree with TRBD1. V shed 4 bases and J 3 bases; nucleotides not matched to a gene: 4. Germline CDR1 reads SGHRS; CDR2 reads YFSETQ. The CDR3 is 13 residues long. The CDR3 sequence: CASSMDRSYEQYF. For the CDR3, the DNA is TGCGCCAGCAGCATGGACAGGAGCTACGAGCAGTACTTC.

This clonotype was recorded many times. The chain links TRBV11-1 to TRBJ1-6, with 12 positions matching TRBD1. Trimming took 5 bases from V and 7 from J; bases not matched to a gene: 15. Germline-derived CDR1 and CDR2 are SGHAT and FQDESV (reference sequence). The CDR3 sequence is 19 residues long. CDR3 region: CASSALDPRDRGPNSPLHF. The CDR3 coding sequence is TGTGCCAGCAGCGCTTTGGACCCCCGGGACAGGGGGCCCAATTCACCCCTCCACTTT.

This clonotype was observed many times. The chain uses TRBV11-1 and TRBJ1-5; maybe TRBD1 (5 bases). Germline CDR1 is SGHAT and CDR2 is FQDESV (reference sequence). The CDR3 is 16 amino acids. The V end lost 1 base, the J end lost 11 bases, and 21 bases lay between the germline ends. CDR3 sequence: CASSLGWDEPIRAQHF. The CDR3 nucleotides are TGTGCCAGCAGCTTAGGTTGGGACGAGCCGATCCGGGCCCAGCATTTT.